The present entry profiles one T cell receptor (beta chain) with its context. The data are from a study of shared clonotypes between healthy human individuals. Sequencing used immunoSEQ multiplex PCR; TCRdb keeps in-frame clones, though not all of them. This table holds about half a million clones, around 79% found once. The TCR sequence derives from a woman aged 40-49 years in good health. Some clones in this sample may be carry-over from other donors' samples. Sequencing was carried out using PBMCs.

Here the CDR3 DNA reads TGTGCCAGCAGTCCGCACGACCGACTACCGTATGAGCAGTTCTTC. Its protein is CASSPHDRLPYEQFF. The rearrangement joins TRBV28 to TRBJ2-1, with D tentatively TRBD2 (5 bases). The CDR3 is 15 amino acids. Germline loops: CDR1 MDHEN, CDR2 SYDVKM. V was pared by 5 bases and J by 8 bases, with 19 bases between. The full variable domain, rest sourced from reference TRBV28 and TRBJ2-1, is DVKVTQSSRYLVKRTGEKVFLECVQDMDHENMFWYRQDPGLGLRLIYFSYDVKMKEKGDIPEGYSVSREKKERFSLILESASTNQTSMYLCASSPHDRLPYEQFFGPGTRLTVL.